This is a list of T cell receptor beta chains from one sample in a study of blood T cells in healthy people across ages. TCRdb reprocessed the 5' RACE reads via MiXCR and lists one record per CDR3 protein. The sample lists about 730,000 distinct CDR3 sequences, roughly two fifths occurring once. Specimen: blood. The source of these receptors is a woman between 55 and 75 years old in good health. CDR3s leave out the opening cysteine and the closing phenylalanine or tryptophan.

V gene	J gene	CDR3 protein
TRBV6-5	TRBJ2-1	ASSYSIGAFYNEQF
TRBV20-1	TRBJ2-1	SAPDRGLYNEQF
TRBV7-2	TRBJ2-3	ASSSGLAGASDTQY
TRBV3-1	TRBJ1-1	ASSQESLQGKTEAF
TRBV4-2	TRBJ2-1	ASSQELGSGGTYEQF
TRBV29-1	TRBJ1-1	TVFGPGQGNTEAF
TRBV4-2	TRBJ1-4	ASSQDGGQKNEKLF
TRBV9	TRBJ2-1	ASSVLPQGGSDEQF
TRBV29-1	TRBJ2-5	SVENSAGQETQY
TRBV20-1	TRBJ2-3	SARGLTTDTQY
TRBV5-1	TRBJ1-2	ASSDGTGGYGYT
TRBV19	TRBJ1-2	ASTPLGQGAGRDGYT
TRBV20-1	TRBJ2-7	SARADTGGGYEQY
TRBV20-1	TRBJ2-2	SARPGGLGGELF
TRBV6-1	TRBJ1-2	ASRPTANYGYT
TRBV28	TRBJ2-1	ASSLTTSLGFGEQF
TRBV4-2	TRBJ2-1	ASSPSLSSSYNEQF
TRBV19	TRBJ2-4	ASSMDRGNIQY
TRBV20-1	TRBJ2-1	SAPTSAQQF
TRBV12-3/TRBV12-4	TRBJ2-7	ASTGPGTHEQY
TRBV15	TRBJ1-1	ATSRPSGVFTEAF
TRBV7-3	TRBJ2-1	ASSHKGEGLLNEQF
TRBV7-9	TRBJ1-5	ASSRGIGGGKH
TRBV5-1	TRBJ2-7	ASSFRDRGRGSYEQY
TRBV9	TRBJ2-7	ASSVARARDEQY
TRBV7-2	TRBJ2-1	ASSFVHGGGSYNEQF
TRBV28	TRBJ1-2	ASRNGAVGYGYT
TRBV11-2	TRBJ2-7	SSSFPGQGGYEQY
TRBV2	TRBJ1-1	ASSDPGQGQTEAF
TRBV7-9	-	ASSFKTDNPPEQY
TRBV4-3	TRBJ2-7	ASSQGPPGTDRPSNRYEQY
TRBV5-4	TRBJ2-7	ASSPQAASSYEQY
TRBV28	TRBJ1-5	ASKVGSNQPQH
TRBV12-3/TRBV12-4	TRBJ2-1	ASRDPGQGQGDEQF
TRBV20-1	TRBJ2-7	SARVAGTGMGYEQY
TRBV7-2	TRBJ2-7	ASSLAGWQESQY
TRBV11-2	TRBJ2-3	ASSRMGDTQY
TRBV19	TRBJ2-7	ASTEAGTTYEQY
TRBV7-9	TRBJ1-5	ASSKTGVGPQH
TRBV12-3/TRBV12-4	TRBJ2-7	ASSLQGLSYEQY
TRBV14	TRBJ1-2	ASSNPPRDYGYT
TRBV18	-	ASSPPGTGGNEQY
TRBV6-5	TRBJ2-7	ASSLDRYEQY
TRBV15	TRBJ2-1	ATSSNRGSEQF
TRBV3-1	TRBJ2-3	ASGGSDTQY
TRBV9	TRBJ2-3	ASSVDSGTDTQY
TRBV5-1	-	ASSLAPGGYEQY
TRBV10-3	-	AISASSGTGEETQY
TRBV4-2	TRBJ2-7	ASSPPQGHYEQY
TRBV6-5	TRBJ2-5	ASREGRAGYNEQY
TRBV7-2	TRBJ2-1	ASRVETSYNEQF
TRBV20-1	TRBJ1-4	SATAAQRGEKLF
TRBV2	TRBJ1-2	ASVPGTGGFGYT
TRBV5-1	TRBJ2-5	AGSLEAGQPGETQY
TRBV12-3/TRBV12-4	TRBJ1-2	ASSSRPGQGARGYT
TRBV29-1	-	SVLQGLETQY
TRBV10-3	TRBJ2-7	AIRGLAGVEQY